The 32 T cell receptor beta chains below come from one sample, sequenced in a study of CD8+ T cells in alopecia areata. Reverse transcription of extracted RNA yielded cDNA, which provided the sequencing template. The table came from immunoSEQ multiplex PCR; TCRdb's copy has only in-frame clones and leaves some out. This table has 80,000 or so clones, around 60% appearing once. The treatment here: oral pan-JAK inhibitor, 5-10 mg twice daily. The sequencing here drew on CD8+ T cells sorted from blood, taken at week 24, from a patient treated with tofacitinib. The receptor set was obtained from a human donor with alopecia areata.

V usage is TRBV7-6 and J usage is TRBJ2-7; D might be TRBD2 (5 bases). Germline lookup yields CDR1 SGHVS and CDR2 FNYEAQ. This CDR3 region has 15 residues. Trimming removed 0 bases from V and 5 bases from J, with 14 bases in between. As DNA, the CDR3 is TGTGCCAGCAGCTTAGCAGCGGTGAGAGCCCACGAGCAGTACTTC. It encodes CASSLAAVRAHEQYF.

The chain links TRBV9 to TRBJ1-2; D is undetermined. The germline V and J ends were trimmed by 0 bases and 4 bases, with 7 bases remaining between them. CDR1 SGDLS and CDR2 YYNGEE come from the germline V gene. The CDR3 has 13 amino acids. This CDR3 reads CASSVEVSYGYTF. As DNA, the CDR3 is TGTGCCAGCAGCGTAGAGGTCAGCTATGGCTACACCTTC. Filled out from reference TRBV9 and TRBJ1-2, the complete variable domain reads DSGVTQTPKHLITATGQRVTLRCSPRSGDLSVYWYQQSLDQGLQFLIQYYNGEERAKGNILERFSAQQFPDLHSELNLSSLELGDSALYFCASSVEVSYGYTFGSGTRLTVV.

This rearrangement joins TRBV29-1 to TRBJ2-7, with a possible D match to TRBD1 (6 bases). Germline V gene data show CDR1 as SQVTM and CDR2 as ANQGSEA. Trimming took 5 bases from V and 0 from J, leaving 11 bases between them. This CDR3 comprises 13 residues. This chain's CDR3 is CSVRSGDSYEQYF. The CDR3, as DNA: TGCAGCGTTCGGTCAGGGGACTCCTACGAGCAGTACTTC.

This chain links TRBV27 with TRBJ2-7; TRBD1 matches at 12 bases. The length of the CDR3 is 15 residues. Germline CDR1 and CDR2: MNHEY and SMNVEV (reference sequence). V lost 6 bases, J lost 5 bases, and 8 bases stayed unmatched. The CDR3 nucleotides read TGTGCCAGCAGGGCCGGGACAGGGGGCATCAACGAGCAGTACTTC. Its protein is CASRAGTGGINEQYF.

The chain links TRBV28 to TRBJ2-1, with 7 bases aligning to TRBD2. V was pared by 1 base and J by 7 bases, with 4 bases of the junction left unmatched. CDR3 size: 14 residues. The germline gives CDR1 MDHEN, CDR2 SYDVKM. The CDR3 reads CASSLLVGGNEQFF. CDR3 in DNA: TGTGCCAGCAGTTTATTAGTCGGGGGGAATGAGCAGTTCTTC. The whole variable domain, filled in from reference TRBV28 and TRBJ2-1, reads DVKVTQSSRYLVKRTGEKVFLECVQDMDHENMFWYRQDPGLGLRLIYFSYDVKMKEKGDIPEGYSVSREKKERFSLILESASTNQTSMYLCASSLLVGGNEQFFGPGTRLTVL.

The CDR3 nucleotides are TGTGCCAGCAGTCCCGAACAGGGGGTCAGCAATCAGCCCCAGCATTTT. Protein sequence: CASSPEQGVSNQPQHF. The rearrangement uses TRBV27 and TRBJ1-5; the match to TRBD1 covers 8 bases. CDR1 is MNHEY, CDR2 SMNVEV, per germline (reference sequence). The CDR3 length is 16 residues. V was pared by 5 bases and J by 1 base, with 7 bases of the junction left unmatched.

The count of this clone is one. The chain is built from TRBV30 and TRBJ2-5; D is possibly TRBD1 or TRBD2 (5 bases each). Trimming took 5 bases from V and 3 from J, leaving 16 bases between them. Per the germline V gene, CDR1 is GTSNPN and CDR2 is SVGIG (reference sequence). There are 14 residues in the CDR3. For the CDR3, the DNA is TGTGCCTGGGGGCCCGGGTTGGGGGAAGAGACCCAGTACTTC. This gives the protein CAWGPGLGEETQYF.

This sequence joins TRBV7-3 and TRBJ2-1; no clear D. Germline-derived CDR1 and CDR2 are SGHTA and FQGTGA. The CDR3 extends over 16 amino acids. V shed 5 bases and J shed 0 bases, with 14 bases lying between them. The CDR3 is CASSRRPQSSYNEQFF. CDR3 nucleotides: TGTGCCAGCAGCCGCCGGCCACAGAGCTCCTACAATGAGCAGTTCTTC.

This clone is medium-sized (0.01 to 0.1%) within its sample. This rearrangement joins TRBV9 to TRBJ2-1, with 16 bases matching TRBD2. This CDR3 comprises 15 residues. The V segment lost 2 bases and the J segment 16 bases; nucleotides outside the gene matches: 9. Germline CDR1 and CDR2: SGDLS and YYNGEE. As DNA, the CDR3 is TGTGCCAGCAGCGTCGGGACTAGCGGGAGGGCCGGGCTTTTCTTC. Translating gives CASSVGTSGRAGLFF.

In DNA form, the CDR3 reads TGTGCCTGGAGTGTTAGGGGCCCATTGAACACTGAAGCTTTCTTT. Translated: CAWSVRGPLNTEAFF. This chain uses TRBV30 with TRBJ1-1, with a possible D match to TRBD1 (5 bases). Germline V lookup: CDR1 GTSNPN, CDR2 SVGIG (reference sequence). Trimming left V 0 bases short and J 0 bases short, with 11 bases between. The CDR3 extends over 15 amino acids.

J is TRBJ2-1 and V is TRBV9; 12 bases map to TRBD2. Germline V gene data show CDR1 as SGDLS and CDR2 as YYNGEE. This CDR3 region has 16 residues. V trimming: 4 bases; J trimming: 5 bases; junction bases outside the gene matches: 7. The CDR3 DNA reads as TGTGCCAGCAGCCTTGGACTAGCGGGGCAAAACAATGAGCAGTTCTTC. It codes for CASSLGLAGQNNEQFF.

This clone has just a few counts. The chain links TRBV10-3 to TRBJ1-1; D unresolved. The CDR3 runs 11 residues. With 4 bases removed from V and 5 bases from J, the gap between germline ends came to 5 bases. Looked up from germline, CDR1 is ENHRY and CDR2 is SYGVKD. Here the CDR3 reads CAISAGTEAFF. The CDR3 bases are TGTGCCATCAGTGCGGGAACTGAAGCTTTCTTT.

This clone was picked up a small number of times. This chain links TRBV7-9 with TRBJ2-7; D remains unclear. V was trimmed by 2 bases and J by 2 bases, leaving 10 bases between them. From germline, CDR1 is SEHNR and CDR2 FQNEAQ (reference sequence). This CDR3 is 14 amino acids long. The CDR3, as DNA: TGTGCCAGCAGCTTAAGTGGGCAGCCCTACGAGCAGTACTTC. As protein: CASSLSGQPYEQYF.

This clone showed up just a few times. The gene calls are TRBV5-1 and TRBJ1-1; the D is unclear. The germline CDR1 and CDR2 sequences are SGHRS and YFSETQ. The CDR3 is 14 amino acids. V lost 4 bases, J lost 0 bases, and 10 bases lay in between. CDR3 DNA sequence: TGCGCCAGCAGCCCTCTAAACTTGAACACTGAAGCTTTCTTT. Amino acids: CASSPLNLNTEAFF. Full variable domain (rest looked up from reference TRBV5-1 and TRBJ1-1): KAGVTQTPRYLIKTRGQQVTLSCSPISGHRSVSWYQQTPGQGLQFLFEYFSETQRNKGNFPGRFSGRQFSNSRSEMNVSTLELGDSALYLCASSPLNLNTEAFFGQGTRLTVV.

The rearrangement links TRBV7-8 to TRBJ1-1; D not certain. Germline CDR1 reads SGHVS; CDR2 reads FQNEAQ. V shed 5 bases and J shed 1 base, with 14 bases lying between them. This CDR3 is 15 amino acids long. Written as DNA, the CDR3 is TGTGCCAGCAGCCAAACCCCCCGGGGGAACACTGAAGCTTTCTTT. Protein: CASSQTPRGNTEAFF.

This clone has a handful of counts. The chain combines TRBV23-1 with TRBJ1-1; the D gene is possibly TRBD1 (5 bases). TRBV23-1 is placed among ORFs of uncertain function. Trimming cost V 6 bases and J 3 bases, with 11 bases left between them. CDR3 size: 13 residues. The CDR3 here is CASSPPRDTEAFF. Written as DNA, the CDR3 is TGCGCCAGCAGCCCCCCCAGGGACACTGAAGCTTTCTTT.

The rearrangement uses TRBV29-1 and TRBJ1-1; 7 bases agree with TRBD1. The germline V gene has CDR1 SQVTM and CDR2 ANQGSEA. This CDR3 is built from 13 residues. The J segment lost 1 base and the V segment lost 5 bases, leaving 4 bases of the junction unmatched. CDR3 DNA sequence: TGCAGCGTTATAAGGGACAGGAACACTGAAGCTTTCTTT. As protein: CSVIRDRNTEAFF. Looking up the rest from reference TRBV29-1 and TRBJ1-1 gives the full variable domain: SAVISQKPSRDICQRGTSLTIQCQVDSQVTMMFWYRQQPGQSLTLIATANQGSEATYESGFVIDKFPISRPNLTFSTLTVSNMSPEDSSIYLCSVIRDRNTEAFFGQGTRLTVV.

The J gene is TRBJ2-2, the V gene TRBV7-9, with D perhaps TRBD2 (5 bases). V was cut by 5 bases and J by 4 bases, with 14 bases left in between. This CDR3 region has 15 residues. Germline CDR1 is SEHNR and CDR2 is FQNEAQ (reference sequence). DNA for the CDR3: TGTGCCAGCAGCCCAAAGGACTGGGGCACCGGGGAGCTGTTTTTT. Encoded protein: CASSPKDWGTGELFF.

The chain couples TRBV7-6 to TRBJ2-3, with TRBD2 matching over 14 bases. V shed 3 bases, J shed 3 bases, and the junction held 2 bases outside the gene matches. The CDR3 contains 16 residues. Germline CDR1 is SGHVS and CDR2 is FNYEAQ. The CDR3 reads CASSLRTSGRTDTQYF. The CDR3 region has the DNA TGTGCCAGCAGCTTGCGGACTAGCGGGAGGACAGATACGCAGTATTTT. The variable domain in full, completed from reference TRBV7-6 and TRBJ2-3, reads GAGVSQSPRYKVTKRGQDVALRCDPISGHVSLYWYRQALGQGPEFLTYFNYEAQQDKSGLPNDRFSAERPEGSISTLTIQRTEQRDSAMYRCASSLRTSGRTDTQYFGPGTRLTVL.

CDR3 in DNA: TGTGCCAGCAGCCAGTCGGCTAGCACCTTCTACGAGCAGTACTTC. It is translated as CASSQSASTFYEQYF. The chain links TRBV14 to TRBJ2-7, with a tentative D call TRBD2 (5 bases). CDR1 and CDR2 from the germline V gene are SGHDN and FVKESK. This CDR3 contains 15 residues. Trimming removed 3 bases at V and 3 bases at J, with 15 bases between.

Written as DNA, the CDR3 is TGTGCCAGCAGTCCCGGACAGGGAAACGCAGATACGCAGTATTTT. This codes for CASSPGQGNADTQYF. This chain uses TRBV28 with TRBJ2-3; TRBD1 matches 8 bases. V shed 5 bases, J shed 4 bases, and the junction held 8 bases outside the gene matches. CDR1 is MDHEN, CDR2 SYDVKM, per germline. The CDR3 covers 15 residues.

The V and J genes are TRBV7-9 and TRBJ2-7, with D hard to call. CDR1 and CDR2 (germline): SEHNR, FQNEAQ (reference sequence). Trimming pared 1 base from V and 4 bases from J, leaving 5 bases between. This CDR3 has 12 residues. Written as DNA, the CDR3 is TGTGCCAGCAGCTTAGAGTCTTACGAGCAGTACTTC. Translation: CASSLESYEQYF.

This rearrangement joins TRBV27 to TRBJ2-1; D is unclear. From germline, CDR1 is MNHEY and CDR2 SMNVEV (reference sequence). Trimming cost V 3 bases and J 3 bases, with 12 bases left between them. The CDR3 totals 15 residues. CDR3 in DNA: TGTGCCAGCAGTTTCGACGTCGGAGACTACAATGAGCAGTTCTTC. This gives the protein CASSFDVGDYNEQFF.

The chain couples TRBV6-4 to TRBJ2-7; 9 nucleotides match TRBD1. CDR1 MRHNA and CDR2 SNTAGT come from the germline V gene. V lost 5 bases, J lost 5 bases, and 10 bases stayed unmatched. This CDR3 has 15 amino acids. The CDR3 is CASSYVGQGFDEQYF. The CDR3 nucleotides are TGTGCCAGCAGTTACGTAGGACAGGGGTTCGACGAGCAGTACTTC.

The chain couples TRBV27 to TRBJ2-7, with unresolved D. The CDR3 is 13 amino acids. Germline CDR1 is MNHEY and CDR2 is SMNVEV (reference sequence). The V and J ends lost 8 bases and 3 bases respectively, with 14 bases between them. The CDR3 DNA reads TGTGCCAGCGGCTACCGGACGGGCTACGAGCAGTACTTC. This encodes CASGYRTGYEQYF.

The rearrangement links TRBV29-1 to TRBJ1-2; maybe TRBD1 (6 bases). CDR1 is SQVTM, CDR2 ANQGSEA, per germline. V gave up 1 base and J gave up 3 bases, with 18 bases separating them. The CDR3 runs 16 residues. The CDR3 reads CSVEGGAGAADYGYTF. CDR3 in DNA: TGCAGCGTTGAAGGAGGGGCGGGGGCAGCGGACTATGGCTACACCTTC. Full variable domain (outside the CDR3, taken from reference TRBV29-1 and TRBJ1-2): SAVISQKPSRDICQRGTSLTIQCQVDSQVTMMFWYRQQPGQSLTLIATANQGSEATYESGFVIDKFPISRPNLTFSTLTVSNMSPEDSSIYLCSVEGGAGAADYGYTFGSGTRLTVV.

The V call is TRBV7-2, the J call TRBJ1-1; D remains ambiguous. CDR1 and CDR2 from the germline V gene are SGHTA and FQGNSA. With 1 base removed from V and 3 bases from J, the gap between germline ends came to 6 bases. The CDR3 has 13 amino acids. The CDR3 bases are TGTGCCAGCAGCTTAGGGAGTTACACTGAAGCTTTCTTT. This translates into CASSLGSYTEAFF.

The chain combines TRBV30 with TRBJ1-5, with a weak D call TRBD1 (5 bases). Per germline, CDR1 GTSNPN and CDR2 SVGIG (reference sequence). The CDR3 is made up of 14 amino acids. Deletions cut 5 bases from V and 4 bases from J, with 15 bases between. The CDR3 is CAWAQGRGNQPQHF. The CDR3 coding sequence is TGTGCCTGGGCCCAGGGAAGGGGAAATCAGCCCCAGCATTTT.

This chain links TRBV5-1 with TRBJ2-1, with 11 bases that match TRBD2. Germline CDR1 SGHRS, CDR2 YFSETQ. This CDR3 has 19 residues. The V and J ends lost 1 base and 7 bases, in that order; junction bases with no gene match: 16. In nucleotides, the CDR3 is TGCGCCAGCAGCTTGCTCCCAAGACTAGCGGGGAATTTGAGAAATGAGCAGTTCTTC. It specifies CASSLLPRLAGNLRNEQFF. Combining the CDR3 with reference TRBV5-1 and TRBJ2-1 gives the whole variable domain KAGVTQTPRYLIKTRGQQVTLSCSPISGHRSVSWYQQTPGQGLQFLFEYFSETQRNKGNFPGRFSGRQFSNSRSEMNVSTLELGDSALYLCASSLLPRLAGNLRNEQFFGPGTRLTVL.

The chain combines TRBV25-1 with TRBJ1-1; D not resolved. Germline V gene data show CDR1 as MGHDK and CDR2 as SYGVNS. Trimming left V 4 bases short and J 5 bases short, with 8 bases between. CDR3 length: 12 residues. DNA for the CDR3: TGTGCCAGCAGTGTGGGTGAAACTGAAGCTTTCTTT. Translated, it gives CASSVGETEAFF.

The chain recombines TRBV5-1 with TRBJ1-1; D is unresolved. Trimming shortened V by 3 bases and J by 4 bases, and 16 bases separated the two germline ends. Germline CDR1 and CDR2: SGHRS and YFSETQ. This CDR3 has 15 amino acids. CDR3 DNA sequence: TGCGCCAGCAGCTCCTTCTACCGGGCCCGCACTGAAGCTTTCTTT. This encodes CASSSFYRARTEAFF.

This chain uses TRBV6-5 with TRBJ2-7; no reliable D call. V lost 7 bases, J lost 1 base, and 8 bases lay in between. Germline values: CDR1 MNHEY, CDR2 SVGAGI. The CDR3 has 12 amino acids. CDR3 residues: CASTGLSYEQYF. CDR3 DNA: TGTGCCAGCACTGGTCTATCCTACGAGCAGTACTTC.